Each of the 18 T cell receptor beta chains below was sequenced from the same sample in a study of vaccination and CD4 T cells after COVID-19. Cultured CD4+ T cell DNA was sequenced using the Oncomine TCR Beta short-read assay. TCRdb processed the PCR reads anew with MiXCR; each CDR3 protein has one entry. Among around 18,000 distinct CDR3 sequences listed, 30% to 45% were seen once. Their antigens are not known. As for treatment: roughly 10-day PBMC culture with coronavirus spike peptide pools or control peptides (ViraFEST assay). Source material: cultured CD4+ T cells from blood. The origin of the receptors is a human donor with COVID-19.

This rearrangement joins TRBV10-3 to TRBJ2-3; 8 nucleotides line up with TRBD2. The CDR3 spans 15 residues. Germline V lookup: CDR1 ENHRY, CDR2 SYGVKD. Germline trimming cut 6 bases from V and 4 bases from J; bases unmatched to any gene: 9. The CDR3 sequence is CAIRGGGGYSDTQYF. The CDR3 DNA follows: TGTGCCATCAGGGGCGGCGGGGGGTACTCAGATACGCAGTATTTT.

V is TRBV6-1 and J is TRBJ2-7; 7 nucleotides match TRBD1. Per the germline V gene, CDR1 is MNHNS and CDR2 is SASEGT. V trimming: 6 bases; J trimming: 5 bases; junction bases outside the gene matches: 4. The CDR3 loop spans 12 amino acids. As DNA, the CDR3 is TGTGCCAGCAGCCCGAGGGGGCACGAGCAGTACTTC. Its protein is CASSPRGHEQYF.

The J gene is TRBJ1-2, the V gene TRBV2, with 7 bases aligning to TRBD1. The CDR3 runs to 18 residues. Germline V gives CDR1 SNHLY, CDR2 FYNNEI. Losses at the gene ends were 3 bases for V and 3 bases for J; bases not matched to a gene: 16. CDR3 amino acids: CASSERGGPGGLDYGYTF. The DNA for the CDR3 is TGTGCCAGCAGTGAGAGGGGGGGGCCAGGGGGTTTGGACTATGGCTACACCTTC.

This clonotype occurred a few times. V gene TRBV19 combines with J gene TRBJ1-2; D ambiguous. V shed 0 bases and J shed 1 base, with 3 bases lying between them. Germline CDR1 is LNHDA and CDR2 is SQIVND (reference sequence). This CDR3 has 13 amino acids. CDR3 sequence reads: CASSIEGNYGYTF. For the CDR3, the DNA is TGTGCCAGTAGTATAGAGGGTAACTATGGCTACACCTTC.

The chain links TRBV5-4 to TRBJ2-2; TRBD1 aligns across 10 bases. The CDR3 length is 18 residues. The V segment lost 5 bases and the J segment 2 bases; nucleotides outside the gene matches: 12. Germline V CDR1 and CDR2: SGHNT, YYREEE (reference sequence). CDR3 DNA sequence: TGTGCCAGCAGAGACAGGGGGCGCAGGGAGGTTAACACCGGGGAGCTGTTTTTT. It translates to CASRDRGRREVNTGELFF.

This clonotype has more than one count but fewer than ten. The chain recombines TRBV30 with TRBJ1-4, with no clear D. Germline values: CDR1 GTSNPN, CDR2 SVGIG (reference sequence). The CDR3 sequence is 14 residues long. Trimming left V 6 bases short and J 3 bases short, with 14 bases between. As DNA, the CDR3 is TGTGCCTGCTGGAGGCCTTGGGCTAATGAAAAACTGTTTTTT. Protein: CACWRPWANEKLFF.

The gene calls are TRBV5-4 and TRBJ2-2, with a tentative D call TRBD1 (6 bases). The V gene's germline CDR1 is SGHNT and CDR2 YYREEE (reference sequence). Trimming cost V 1 base and J 6 bases, with 16 bases left between them. This CDR3 contains 16 residues. CDR3 DNA sequence: TGTGCCAGCAGCTTGCCAGGGGATCCCTCCTCCGGGGAGCTGTTTTTT. Residues: CASSLPGDPSSGELFF.

The rearrangement links TRBV7-9 to TRBJ1-2; D gene unclear. The V gene's germline CDR1 is SEHNR and CDR2 FQNEAQ (reference sequence). With 1 base removed from V and 6 bases from J, the gap between germline ends came to 15 bases. This CDR3 spans 15 amino acids. As DNA, the CDR3 is TGTGCCAGCAGCTTAGACCGCGGACGGGCAAATGGCTACACCTTC. This translates into CASSLDRGRANGYTF.

V is TRBV20-1 and J is TRBJ2-7; 8 bases agree with TRBD1. The length of the CDR3 is 14 residues. Per the germline V gene, CDR1 is DFQATT and CDR2 is SNEGSKA (reference sequence). Germline trimming cut 3 bases from V and 6 bases from J; bases unmatched to any gene: 10. The CDR3 reads CSARIDRGTGEQYF. The DNA of the CDR3 is TGCAGTGCTAGGATTGACAGGGGAACTGGCGAGCAGTACTTC.

V is TRBV5-1 and J is TRBJ1-1; 9 nucleotides agree with TRBD1. The CDR3 sequence is 17 residues long. After removal of 5 bases from V and 4 bases from J, the junction contained 15 bases not matched to a gene. Germline V gene sequence: CDR1 SGHRS, CDR2 YFSETQ. This chain's CDR3 is CASSSGTGIAGITEAFF. In nucleotides, the CDR3 is TGCGCCAGCAGTTCCGGGACAGGGATTGCGGGGATCACTGAAGCTTTCTTT.

By share, this clonotype ranks as medium-sized. The gene calls are TRBV6-1 and TRBJ1-4; D unresolved. Trimming removed 6 bases at V and 0 bases at J, with 8 bases between. Germline CDR1 is MNHNS and CDR2 is SASEGT. The CDR3 length is 14 residues. CDR3 protein: CASSTGATNEKLFF. The CDR3 DNA is TGTGCCAGCAGCACGGGAGCAACTAATGAAAAACTGTTTTTT.

Relative to its sample, this clonotype is medium-sized (0.01 to 0.1%). This chain links TRBV20-1 with TRBJ2-7, with 9 bases matching TRBD1. The CDR3 consists of 15 residues. The junction had 13 bases not matched to a gene; V was cut back by 6 bases and J by 4 bases. CDR1 DFQATT and CDR2 SNEGSKA come from the germline V gene (reference sequence). CDR3 sequence (DNA): TGCAGTGCCCGCGATAGGACAGGGGCAGGATACGAGCAGTACTTC. This encodes CSARDRTGAGYEQYF.

The chain couples TRBV7-8 to TRBJ1-5; D gene uncertain. The CDR3 sequence is 14 residues long. Germline CDR1 and CDR2: SGHVS and FQNEAQ. V lost 5 bases and J lost 4, with 12 bases in between. CDR3 in DNA: TGTGCCAGCAGCCCGGATAGCAGTAATCAGCCCCAGCATTTT. Its protein product is CASSPDSSNQPQHF.

This clonotype was picked up a small number of times. The chain couples TRBV20-1 to TRBJ2-6; 8 bases agree with TRBD2. V shed 3 bases, J shed 2 bases, and the junction held 6 bases outside the gene matches. Germline CDR1 DFQATT, CDR2 SNEGSKA (reference sequence). The CDR3 length is 16 residues. For the CDR3, the DNA is TGCAGTGCTAGGCGTCGCGGGGGGCCTGGGGCCAACGTCCTGACTTTC. Translated: CSARRRGGPGANVLTF.

This clonotype was seen more than once but under ten times. The CDR3 sequence: CASRDSNQPQHF. The CDR3, as DNA: TGTGCCAGCAGAGACAGTAATCAGCCCCAGCATTTT. The chain links TRBV28 to TRBJ1-5; D might be TRBD1 (5 bases). The CDR3 loop spans 12 amino acids. The germline gives CDR1 MDHEN, CDR2 SYDVKM. V dropped 6 bases and J dropped 4 bases, with 7 bases sitting between them.

This clonotype was seen a handful of times. The chain couples TRBV19 to TRBJ2-7, with TRBD2 matching 7 bases. The J segment lost 0 bases and the V segment lost 5 bases, leaving 10 bases of the junction unmatched. The germline V gene encodes CDR1 LNHDA and CDR2 SQIVND (reference sequence). The CDR3 consists of 16 residues. The DNA of the CDR3 is TGTGCCAGTAGTCACGTCAGCGGGGTGAGCTCCTACGAGCAGTACTTC. It specifies CASSHVSGVSSYEQYF.

The CDR3 DNA is TGTGCCAGCAGCTTAGCTGGGGCCAACGTCCTGACTTTC. Its protein is CASSLAGANVLTF. J is TRBJ2-6 and V is TRBV7-9; D not certain. V gave up 0 bases and J gave up 3 bases, with 0 bases separating them. Germline CDR1 SEHNR, CDR2 FQNEAQ (reference sequence). The CDR3 totals 13 residues.

V gene TRBV6-1 combines with J gene TRBJ2-2, with D unresolved. V was trimmed by 0 bases and J by 7 bases, leaving 12 bases between them. This CDR3 region has 15 residues. CDR1 and CDR2 (germline): MNHNS, SASEGT. The CDR3 spells CASSEALFWGGELFF. DNA for the CDR3: TGTGCCAGCAGTGAAGCGCTCTTTTGGGGCGGGGAGCTGTTTTTT.